What follows are 2 T cell receptor beta chains derived from one specimen sequenced in a study of T-cell reconstitution after alpha-beta-depleted transplantation in children. Unique molecular identifiers tagged the TCRbeta library. MiXCR, applied by TCRdb to the PCR reads, yields one record per CDR3 protein. Of about 210,000 distinct CDR3 sequences detected, approximately 15% appear once; the ten largest clones hold around 44%. Material: PBMCs, mostly from graft donor cells, obtained 360 days after TCRalphabeta/CD19-depleted stem cell transplant. The receptors were sampled from a male patient under 10 years old who had a stem cell transplant for acute lymphoblastic leukemia, so the T cells may come from the graft donor.

V usage is TRBV12-3 or TRBV12-4 and J usage is TRBJ1-1; D is uncertain. CDR3 length: 14 amino acids. Trimming left V 3 bases short and J 4 bases short, with 12 bases between. This CDR3 reads CASSLVVEGTEAFF. CDR3 in DNA: TGTGCCAGCAGTTTGGTCGTAGAAGGCACTGAAGCTTTCTTT.

This clonotype was seen only a few times. The chain carries TRBV7-3 and TRBJ2-3; maybe TRBD1 (6 bases). V shed 2 bases and J shed 1 base, with 10 bases lying between them. From germline, CDR1 is SGHTA and CDR2 FQGTGA. The CDR3 has 15 residues. CDR3 in amino acids: CASSLFAGGTDTQYF. Written as DNA, the CDR3 is TGTGCCAGCAGCTTATTTGCAGGGGGCACAGATACGCAGTATTTT.